This passage covers 29 T cell receptor beta chains from one sample sequenced in a study of vaccination and CD4 T cells after COVID-19. Time point specified: late sampling 161 to 241 days after vaccination in a few convalescent patients. Noted treatment: roughly nine-day PBMC culture with coronavirus spike peptide pools or control peptides (ViraFEST assay). Cultured CD4+ T-cell DNA underwent Oncomine TCR Beta short-read sequencing. TCRdb redid the calling of the PCR reads with MiXCR, one entry per CDR3 protein. This table has 17,000 or so distinct CDR3 sequences, approximately 48% appearing once. The antigens of these receptors remain unknown. Sequenced here: CD4+ T cells from blood, cultured in vitro, sampled about 7 months after SARS-CoV-2 vaccination. The receptors shown here come from a human donor who had recovered from COVID-19.

This chain connects TRBV6-5 to TRBJ1-2; 10 bases match TRBD1. The germline gives CDR1 MNHEY, CDR2 SVGAGI. The length of the CDR3 is 16 residues. J lost 8 bases, V lost 4 bases, and 13 bases had no gene match. CDR3 nucleotides: TGTGCCAGCAGTTCCCGACCGGGACAGGGGATAGGGGGCTACACCTTC. It translates to CASSSRPGQGIGGYTF.

J is TRBJ2-1 and V is TRBV20-1, with 7 bases matching TRBD2. V was pared by 2 bases and J by 7 bases, with 11 bases of the junction left unmatched. The germline gives CDR1 DFQATT, CDR2 SNEGSKA (reference sequence). The CDR3 spans 15 residues. In DNA form, the CDR3 reads TGCAGTGCTAGACCTTGGGAGGGCCGTATAAATGAGCAGTTCTTC. Its translation: CSARPWEGRINEQFF.

This clonotype was counted only a few times. The V gene is TRBV9, the J gene TRBJ2-3, with a tentative D call TRBD1 (5 bases). The V and J ends lost 4 bases and 4 bases respectively, with 10 bases between them. Germline CDR1 and CDR2: SGDLS and YYNGEE. CDR3 length: 13 residues. The CDR3 nucleotides read TGTGCCAGCAGCTATGACAGACCAGATACGCAGTATTTT. Its protein is CASSYDRPDTQYF.

The genes are TRBV5-4 and TRBJ1-2; D ambiguous. CDR3 length: 13 amino acids. The germline V gene has CDR1 SGHNT and CDR2 YYREEE (reference sequence). The V end was cut by 1 base, the J end by 8 bases, with 12 bases between. CDR3 residues: CASSLPGVVGYTF. CDR3 bases: TGTGCCAGCAGCTTGCCCGGGGTGGTCGGCTACACCTTC.

This rearrangement joins TRBV4-1 to TRBJ1-6; no firm D call. Germline-derived CDR1 and CDR2 are MGHRA and YSYEKL. The CDR3 length is 16 residues. Trimming removed 1 base at V and 5 bases at J, with 12 bases between. The CDR3 DNA reads TGCGCCAGCAGCCAAGTTTTGGACGTTGATAATTCACCCCTCCACTTT. Translating it yields CASSQVLDVDNSPLHF.

This clonotype was detected only once. J is TRBJ1-2 and V is TRBV2; 8 nucleotides line up with TRBD1. Losses at the gene ends were 6 bases for V and 7 bases for J; bases not matched to a gene: 10. The germline CDR1 and CDR2 sequences are SNHLY and FYNNEI. The CDR3 contains 14 residues. For the CDR3, the DNA is TGTGCCAGCAGCACTAGACAGGGGTGGGGTGGCTACACCTTC. This gives the protein CASSTRQGWGGYTF.

This clonotype has a single count. The chain has TRBV11-3 and TRBJ2-1; 8 bases are shared with TRBD2. V dropped 5 bases and J dropped 2; count of bases not matched to a gene: 8. This CDR3 has 16 residues. Germline V gene lookup returns CDR1 SGHNT and CDR2 YENEEA. The chain's CDR3 is CASSKDSGTPYNEQFF. CDR3 bases: TGTGCCAGCAGCAAAGATAGCGGGACCCCCTACAATGAGCAGTTCTTC.

This clonotype occurred a few times. The V call is TRBV20-1, the J call TRBJ1-1; D ambiguous. CDR1 is DFQATT, CDR2 SNEGSKA, per germline (reference sequence). CDR3 length: 11 residues. V was pared by 2 bases and J by 7 bases, with 8 bases between. The CDR3 loop reads CSARFGVEAFF. CDR3 nucleotide sequence: TGCAGTGCTAGATTTGGAGTTGAAGCTTTCTTT.

The J gene is TRBJ2-1, the V gene TRBV20-1; TRBD2 matches at 10 bases. Per the germline V gene, CDR1 is DFQATT and CDR2 is SNEGSKA (reference sequence). Germline trimming cut 5 bases from V and 4 bases from J; bases unmatched to any gene: 5. This CDR3 region has 14 residues. This chain's CDR3 is CSASLAGFYNEQFF. CDR3 DNA sequence: TGCAGTGCTTCACTAGCGGGATTTTACAATGAGCAGTTCTTC.

V usage is TRBV6-1 and J usage is TRBJ2-1; 10 nucleotides align to TRBD2. This CDR3 region has 15 residues. The V gene's germline CDR1 is MNHNS and CDR2 SASEGT. The junction had 12 bases not matched to a gene; V was cut back by 8 bases and J by 8 bases. The CDR3 DNA is TGTGCCAGCTACCTATCAGCGGGGGGGACAGATGAGCAGTTCTTC. Translation gives CASYLSAGGTDEQFF.

This clonotype came up a few times. The chain carries TRBV19 and TRBJ1-5; the match to TRBD1 covers 7 bases. Germline V gene data show CDR1 as LNHDA and CDR2 as SQIVND (reference sequence). The junction had 9 bases not matched to a gene; V was cut back by 9 bases and J by 4 bases. This CDR3 region has 14 residues. The CDR3 spells CASRDRVGNQPQHF. The CDR3 bases are TGTGCCAGCAGAGACAGGGTCGGGAATCAGCCCCAGCATTTT.

The chain recombines TRBV6-1 with TRBJ2-7; D may be TRBD2 (6 bases). V was trimmed by 5 bases and J by 2 bases, leaving 19 bases between them. This CDR3 has 16 amino acids. Germline V gene lookup returns CDR1 MNHNS and CDR2 SASEGT. The CDR3 loop is CASSHRSGGSPYEQYF. CDR3 coding DNA: TGTGCCAGCAGTCACCGGAGTGGGGGGAGTCCCTACGAGCAGTACTTC.

This clonotype was seen just once. The gene calls are TRBV2 and TRBJ2-3; D might be TRBD1 or TRBD2, each matching 5 bases. The V gene's germline CDR1 is SNHLY and CDR2 FYNNEI. V was pared by 4 bases and J by 1 base, with 12 bases between. This CDR3 comprises 15 residues. CDR3 region: CASSVGQGGTDTQYF. CDR3 coding DNA: TGTGCCAGCAGTGTAGGTCAGGGAGGCACAGATACGCAGTATTTT.

The chain combines TRBV6-1 with TRBJ1-2, with 7 bases fitting TRBD1. The CDR3 length is 15 residues. Germline CDR1 is MNHNS and CDR2 is SASEGT. The V and J ends lost 6 bases and 8 bases, in that order; junction bases with no gene match: 15. CDR3 bases: TGTGCCAGCAGAACCGCGCACGACAGGGTAGGCGGCTACACCTTC. Its translation: CASRTAHDRVGGYTF.

V gene TRBV6-2 or TRBV6-3 combines with J gene TRBJ2-5; TRBD1 is a possible D gene (5 bases). The CDR3 contains 16 residues. Trimming removed 6 bases at V and 3 bases at J, with 20 bases between. CDR1 is MNHEY, CDR2 SVGEGT, per germline. CDR3 nucleotides: TGTGCCAGCAGAATGACCAGGGAAAGGGTTAAAGAGACCCAGTACTTC. Translating gives CASRMTRERVKETQYF.

This chain links TRBV20-1 with TRBJ2-1, with D perhaps matching TRBD2 (6 bases). The CDR3 runs to 16 residues. Germline CDR1 and CDR2: DFQATT and SNEGSKA (reference sequence). Trimming pared 0 bases from V and 0 bases from J, leaving 12 bases between. CDR3 nucleotide sequence: TGCAGTGCTAGAGATCTGCGGGATCACTCCTACAATGAGCAGTTCTTC. It is translated as CSARDLRDHSYNEQFF.

The rearrangement joins TRBV6-1 to TRBJ1-5; no definite D call. The germline V and J ends were trimmed by 5 bases and 4 bases, with 12 bases remaining between them. CDR3 length equals 14 residues. CDR1 is MNHNS and CDR2 is SASEGT in the germline V gene. The CDR3 nucleotides read TGTGCCAGCAGTCCCGGAAAACTAAATCAGCCCCAGCATTTT. It yields the protein CASSPGKLNQPQHF.

This clonotype was observed a few times. At one end the junction does not follow the germline gene, possibly because of a read error. The J gene is TRBJ1-2, the V gene TRBV7-2, with TRBD1 matching 8 bases. Germline assignment: CDR1 SGHTA and CDR2 FQGNSA. CDR3 length: 15 amino acids. The CDR3 protein is CASSLVLVGQGLLHF. DNA of the CDR3: TGTGCCAGCAGCTTAGTCTTAGTCGGACAGGGATTACTACACTTC.

A few counts support this clonotype. The chain links TRBV7-2 to TRBJ1-2; D gene unclear. Germline V CDR1 and CDR2: SGHTA, FQGNSA. This CDR3 is 16 amino acids long. Trimming stripped 7 bases from V and 6 bases from J, with 24 bases between. The CDR3 coding sequence is TGTGCCAGCACCGCTAGGGCGGCCAAAGGGCACCATGGCTACACCTTC. The encoded protein is CASTARAAKGHHGYTF.

This clonotype was observed a handful of times. The rearrangement joins TRBV20-1 to TRBJ1-5; tentative D call: TRBD1 (5 bases). Germline V gene lookup returns CDR1 DFQATT and CDR2 SNEGSKA (reference sequence). The germline V and J ends were trimmed by 2 bases and 6 bases, with 17 bases remaining between them. The length of the CDR3 is 15 residues. The CDR3 sequence: CSARIGWGDGQPQHF. The CDR3 DNA sequence: TGCAGTGCTAGAATCGGTTGGGGGGATGGTCAGCCCCAGCATTTT.

The chain employs TRBV4-1 and TRBJ2-5; 7 bases are a match to TRBD2. The CDR3 is 16 amino acids. The germline CDR1 and CDR2 sequences are MGHRA and YSYEKL. V lost 5 bases to trimming and J lost 1 base; unmatched junction nucleotides: 10. For the CDR3, the DNA is TGCGCCAGCAGCGCCCGACTAGCCCCAAGCCAAGAGACCCAGTACTTC. Its protein product is CASSARLAPSQETQYF.

This clonotype has just one count. The V call is TRBV6-9, the J call TRBJ2-2, with D uncertain. Trimming removed 2 bases from V and 6 bases from J, with 10 bases in between. CDR1 and CDR2 (germline): MNHGY, SVAAGI. This CDR3 has 14 amino acids. The CDR3 loop is CASSYPNEAGELFF. DNA for the CDR3: TGTGCCAGCAGTTATCCGAATGAAGCCGGGGAGCTGTTTTTT.

The gene calls are TRBV18 and TRBJ2-7; no firm D call. Between the trimmed V and J ends, which lost 5 bases and 6 bases, there was a span of 17 bases. The CDR3 sequence is 14 residues long. In germline, CDR1 is KGHSH, CDR2 LQKENI. The CDR3 sequence is CASSSLGYGLEQYF. The CDR3 nucleotides read TGTGCCAGCTCATCACTCGGTTATGGGCTCGAGCAGTACTTC.

This clonotype came up once. The V and J genes are TRBV6-1 and TRBJ2-7, with D perhaps TRBD1 or TRBD2 (6 bases each). The germline V gene encodes CDR1 MNHNS and CDR2 SASEGT. The CDR3 runs 15 residues. V was clipped by 2 bases and J by 3 bases, with 14 bases between them. The CDR3 region has the DNA TGTGCCAGCAGTGAATTTTGGGGGGCGCGCTACGAGCAGTACTTC. This codes for CASSEFWGARYEQYF.

This clonotype was detected once. One end of the junction does not line up with germline, which may come from a read error. The rearrangement joins TRBV7-7 to TRBJ2-5; D remains ambiguous. CDR1 is SSHAT, CDR2 FNYEAQ, per germline (reference sequence). The CDR3 totals 13 residues. CDR3 DNA sequence: TGTGCTAGCAGCTTAGGTTGGCAAGAGACCCAGTACTTC. It is translated as CASSLGWQETQYF.

V and J are TRBV7-8 and TRBJ2-1; TRBD2 matches 11 bases. After removal of 5 bases from V and 15 bases from J, the junction contained 18 bases not matched to a gene. Per the germline V gene, CDR1 is SGHVS and CDR2 is FQNEAQ. The length of the CDR3 is 16 residues. The CDR3 DNA sequence: TGTGCCAGCAGCCCCAGACTAGCGGGGCACTTTGTTGGGGCGTTCTTC. Amino acids: CASSPRLAGHFVGAFF.

This clonotype was seen only a few times. The chain has TRBV20-1 and TRBJ2-7; the match to TRBD1 covers 8 bases. Germline-derived CDR1 and CDR2 are DFQATT and SNEGSKA (reference sequence). Trimming cost V 3 bases and J 4 bases; bases outside gene matches: 8. The CDR3 length is 14 residues. CDR3: CSASSGTGQYEQYF. The CDR3 nucleotides read TGCAGTGCTAGCTCGGGGACAGGTCAGTACGAGCAGTACTTC.

This clonotype was counted a few times. CDR3 amino acids: CSAHMIGTNTEAFF. For the CDR3, the DNA is TGCAGTGCCCACATGATCGGGACGAACACTGAAGCTTTCTTT. The gene calls are TRBV20-1 and TRBJ1-1, with TRBD1 as a possible D gene (5 bases). V shed 6 bases and J shed 1 base, with 15 bases lying between them. There are 14 residues in the CDR3. The germline V gene encodes CDR1 DFQATT and CDR2 SNEGSKA (reference sequence).

This clonotype has just a few counts. The chain carries TRBV7-9 and TRBJ2-3; no clear D. There are 13 residues in the CDR3. The V and J ends lost 5 bases and 6 bases respectively, with 12 bases between them. Germline V CDR1 and CDR2: SEHNR, FQNEAQ (reference sequence). CDR3 DNA sequence: TGTGCCAGCAGCCCCCCCCTGCAGGATACGCAGTATTTT. This encodes CASSPPLQDTQYF.